This T cell receptor (beta chain) comes out of a study of regulatory T cells in long-lasting Graves disease. Study-wide results and caveats: Lower TCR diversity was seen in persistent Graves' patients than in newly diagnosed ones. Rather than thyroid tissue, only peripheral blood underwent study.

Time point defined: persistent/refractory GD, antithyroid drugs over 5 years with positive TRAb. With RNA extracted from PBMCs as input, the TCR library was made. Researchers made TCR beta libraries by using iRepertoire HTBI primers and running Arm-PCR on CDR3 regions. Via MiXCR, TCRdb re-called the multiplex PCR reads, giving one row per CDR3 protein. The sample records 500,000 to 700,000 distinct CDR3 sequences, about 32% being singletons. To note about this clonotype: Its antigen is not known.

This sample comprised peripheral blood mononuclear cells (PBMCs), obtained when the disease was refractory, from a patient treated with antithyroid drugs. The receptor's source is a female donor with Graves disease.

CDR3 protein: CASSPKVGGVTQYF. The CDR3 DNA reads as TGTGCCAGCAGCCCTAAAGTAGGGGGGGTTACCCAGTACTTC. The V gene is TRBV9, the J gene TRBJ2-5, with a weak D call TRBD2 (7 bases). The CDR3 is made up of 14 amino acids. Germline V CDR1 and CDR2: SGDLS, YYNGEE. Trimming shortened V by 4 bases and J by 8 bases, and 18 bases separated the two germline ends.